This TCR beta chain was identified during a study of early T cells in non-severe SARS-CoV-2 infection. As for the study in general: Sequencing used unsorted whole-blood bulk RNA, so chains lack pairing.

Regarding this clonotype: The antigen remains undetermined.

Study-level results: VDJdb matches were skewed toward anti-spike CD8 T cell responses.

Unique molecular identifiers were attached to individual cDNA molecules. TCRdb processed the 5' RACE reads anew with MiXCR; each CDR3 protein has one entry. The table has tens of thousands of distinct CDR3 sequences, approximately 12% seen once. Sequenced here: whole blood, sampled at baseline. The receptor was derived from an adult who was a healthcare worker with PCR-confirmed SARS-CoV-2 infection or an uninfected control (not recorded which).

In nucleotides, the CDR3 is TGTGCCAGCAGGGATTACTGTCAGCCCCAGCATTTT. The encoded protein is CASRDYCQPQHF. V is TRBV7-3 and J is TRBJ1-5; D uncertain. The CDR3 runs to 12 residues. Germline V lookup: CDR1 SGHTA, CDR2 FQGTGA. Deletions cut 6 bases from V and 6 bases from J, with 9 bases between.